The 14 T cell receptor beta chains given below trace back to one sample, sequenced in a study of T cell repertoires in cytomegalovirus infection. Their target antigens are unknown. TCRdb fed the reads into MiXCR, producing one record per CDR3 protein. The sample has around 750,000 distinct CDR3 sequences, around a third seen once. The material sequenced was cultured CD8+ T cells from PBMCs, taken from culture after CMV antigen stimulation. The source of these receptors is a human donor in good health (CMV status not recorded). Some clones in this sample may be carry-over from other donors' samples.

The chain carries TRBV6-1 and TRBJ2-1; 7 nucleotides match TRBD2. The CDR3 is 14 amino acids. Germline CDR1 and CDR2: MNHNS and SASEGT. J gave up 6 bases and V 5 bases, and 7 bases lay outside the gene matches. The CDR3 nucleotides are TGTGCCAGCAGTCACTGGGGGGGTGCCAATGAGCAGTTCTTC. Translating gives CASSHWGGANEQFF.

This clonotype was seen repeatedly, ten times or more. The rearrangement links TRBV28 to TRBJ2-2, with a tentative D call TRBD2 (5 bases). The germline V gene encodes CDR1 MDHEN and CDR2 SYDVKM. Between the trimmed V and J ends, which lost 5 bases and 2 bases, there was a span of 15 bases. The CDR3 extends over 16 amino acids. The CDR3: CASSKWSGSNTGELFF. CDR3 nucleotide sequence: TGTGCCAGCAGTAAGTGGTCGGGAAGTAACACCGGGGAGCTGTTTTTT.

The gene calls are TRBV5-1 and TRBJ1-1; 9 bases fit TRBD1. CDR3 length: 13 residues. CDR1 is SGHRS, CDR2 YFSETQ, per germline. Losses at the gene ends were 6 bases for V and 7 bases for J; bases not matched to a gene: 7. The CDR3 here is CASNRQGDYEAFF. CDR3 DNA sequence: TGCGCCAGCAACCGACAGGGGGATTATGAAGCTTTCTTT.

The genes are TRBV6-1 and TRBJ1-5, with unresolved D. The germline V gene has CDR1 MNHNS and CDR2 SASEGT. Trimming removed 0 bases from V and 2 bases from J, with 14 bases in between. CDR3 size: 17 residues. The CDR3 is CASSEANGGMGNQPQHF. The CDR3 DNA follows: TGTGCCAGCAGTGAAGCTAACGGAGGGATGGGCAATCAGCCCCAGCATTTT.

The V and J genes are TRBV6-2 or TRBV6-3 and TRBJ2-3; possible D gene TRBD2, 6 bases. This CDR3 is built from 15 residues. CDR1 is MNHEY, CDR2 SVGEGT, per germline. The V end was cut by 0 bases, the J end by 2 bases, with 9 bases between. The CDR3 bases are TGTGCCAGCAGTTACTCGTTAGCGGACACAGATACGCAGTATTTT. Protein sequence: CASSYSLADTDTQYF.

Ten or more counts support this clonotype. This chain uses TRBV12-3 or TRBV12-4 with TRBJ2-3, with 9 bases fitting TRBD1. J gave up 2 bases and V 5 bases, and 5 bases lay outside the gene matches. The CDR3 totals 15 residues. The CDR3 loop is CASSPRDRDTDTQYF. The CDR3 bases are TGTGCCAGCAGTCCCCGGGACAGGGACACAGATACGCAGTATTTT.

Remarks on this clonotype: A read error is possible here, since a much larger clone lies one base away. The chain couples TRBV7-9 to TRBJ1-1; D ambiguous. Germline CDR1 and CDR2: SEHNR and FQNEAQ (reference sequence). Trimming stripped 3 bases from V and 7 bases from J, with 6 bases between. The CDR3 spans 11 residues. This CDR3 reads CASSFGFEAFF. The DNA of the CDR3 is TGTGCCAGCAGCTTTGGGTTTGAAGCTTTCTTT.

The chain recombines TRBV6-1 with TRBJ1-1; D uncertain. V was trimmed by 1 base and J by 1 base, leaving 10 bases between them. The length of the CDR3 is 15 residues. Germline lookup yields CDR1 MNHNS and CDR2 SASEGT. The CDR3 nucleotides are TGTGCCAGCAGTGAAGACGCAGCACCGAACACTGAAGCTTTCTTT. Encoded protein: CASSEDAAPNTEAFF.

The DNA for the CDR3 is TGTGCCAGCACCCCGGAAGTCTACAATGAGCAGTTCTTC. Translated, it gives CASTPEVYNEQFF. The chain combines TRBV6-1 with TRBJ2-1; D remains ambiguous. The germline CDR1 and CDR2 sequences are MNHNS and SASEGT. The CDR3 is 13 residues long. Trimming took 7 bases from V and 3 from J, leaving 10 bases between them.

The chain has TRBV6-2 or TRBV6-3 and TRBJ2-7, with 8 positions matching TRBD2. With V trimmed by 6 bases and J by 5 bases, 9 bases remained unmatched. Germline V gene data show CDR1 as MNHEY and CDR2 as SVGEGT. This CDR3 has 14 residues. CDR3 in DNA: TGTGCCAGCAGCACCGGGGGGGGGCTGGACGAGCAGTACGTC. This sequence encodes CASSTGGGLDEQYV.

This chain joins TRBV27 and TRBJ2-5; D may match TRBD1 or TRBD2 (6 bases each). CDR1 is MNHEY, CDR2 SMNVEV, per germline (reference sequence). This CDR3 is 14 amino acids long. V was clipped by 2 bases and J by 4 bases, with 11 bases between them. CDR3 nucleotides: TGTGCCAGCAGTTTACGAGGGGGGTCAGAGACCCAGTACTTC. Encoded protein: CASSLRGGSETQYF.

The rearrangement joins TRBV29-1 to TRBJ2-5; tentative D call: TRBD1 (5 bases). The CDR3 is 13 residues long. Trimming cost V 3 bases and J 10 bases, with 18 bases left between them. Germline-derived CDR1 and CDR2 are SQVTM and ANQGSEA. The CDR3 DNA follows: TGCAGCGTTGAGGGGCACCTCGGCGTAGGCCAGTACTTC. It yields the protein CSVEGHLGVGQYF.

The rearrangement links TRBV27 to TRBJ2-4; D not certain. V dropped 5 bases and J dropped 3 bases, with 14 bases sitting between them. Per the germline V gene, CDR1 is MNHEY and CDR2 is SMNVEV (reference sequence). The CDR3 is made up of 15 amino acids. CDR3 sequence: CASSPPSAHKNIQYF. CDR3 nucleotides: TGTGCCAGCAGTCCCCCCTCGGCACACAAAAACATTCAGTACTTC.

Of note for this clonotype: A read error may explain this, as a much larger clone is one base away. The chain combines TRBV7-8 with TRBJ2-1, with 7 bases lining up with TRBD1. Trimming cost V 2 bases and J 0 bases; bases outside gene matches: 7. Germline CDR1 reads SGHVS; CDR2 reads FQNEAQ. This CDR3 is built from 17 residues. Here the CDR3 DNA reads TGTGCCAGCAGCTTAAAACAGGGGACGGGCTCCTACAATGAGCAGTTCTTC. This encodes CASSLKQGTGSYNEQFF.